This record concerns one TCR beta chain sequence. Its antigen is currently not known. No much larger clone is present one base from it, and per-base qualities are unavailable. Library prep was done by the immunoSEQ multiplex PCR assay. For the multiplex PCR, a mixture combining 60 forward primers for TCR Vbeta segments and 13 reverse primers for TCR Jbeta segments was used. A multiplex PCR assay on genomic DNA amplified the CDR3 region of rearranged TCR beta genes. Amplified TCR beta libraries were sequenced as 87-base-pair reads on the Illumina HiSeq System. The paper's data handling went like this. In a later analysis, around 80 million unique TCR beta chains were counted across the roughly 610 repertoires, and roughly 10 million of these chains were shared by at least two donors. Raw reads were error-corrected and collapsed into unique sequences with a nearest-neighbor algorithm that merged closely related sequences to remove PCR and sequencing errors. Alignment of CDR3 sequences to IMGT reference sequences was used to assign V, D and J gene segments. For a sequence to be retained, a match of at least six nucleotides was required to both a V gene segment and a J gene segment. Rearrangements were called productive when the CDR3 lacked stop codons and stayed in frame with V and J; all others were non-productive. CDR3 was defined by IMGT convention, running from the second conserved V-encoded cysteine to the conserved J-encoded phenylalanine. Sequences without an unambiguous match to a single V gene segment were excluded from the earlier analysis of a few hundred of the donors. An earlier analysis of a few hundred of the donors classified V segments as functional when productive rearrangements were above 56.7% and as segregating when the standard deviation between donors was above 5%. A statistical classification framework was built for diagnosing cytomegalovirus status from the catalog of TCR beta chain sequences. In a later analysis, TCR nucleotide sequences were compared against IMGT/GENE-DB human TR gene sequences so that V and J genes could be assigned. A later analysis assigned CDR3 sequences and most-parsimonious VDJ recombination scenarios with the TCRdist pipeline. In a later analysis, each TCR beta chain was defined by its CDR3 amino acid sequence together with its V-gene family, and reads lacking a unique V-gene family were excluded. To address suspected cross-contamination and a sequencing artifact, a later analysis removed 592 highly shared, low-generation-probability nucleotide sequences. For each public chain, a later analysis derived a clonal expansion index from normalized ranks of inferred template counts within each repertoire. A later analysis computed generation probabilities with a VDJ recombination model fitted to out-of-frame rearrangements, and checked the results against IGoR. In a later analysis, hypergeometric tests were used to score TCR-TCR, TCR-HLA and TCR-CMV co-occurrence, with a repertoire-size bias correction applied to TCR pairs. A later analysis estimated false discovery rates by permuting HLA or CMV assignments 20 times. In a later analysis, co-occurring TCRs were grouped using DBSCAN, with TCRdist sequence similarity added in when clustering inside HLA-allele-positive subsets. Repertoires with fewer than 30,000 or more than 120,000 public chains, plus five repertoires with anomalous nucleotide sharing, were excluded from co-occurrence clustering. TCRdb holds this immuneACCESS table with in-frame rearrangements only. Some clones are missing; in checked studies, unresolved V genes explain under half, and the rest has no known cause. The V and J calls and clone size are taken from that table; D and trimming were inferred from the DNA. Across this sample there are over 75,000 clones, with roughly 80% seen only once. The leading ten clones occupy 2% to 2.5% of the sample.

The cohort was made up of approximately 700 healthy bone marrow donors. At the time of sampling, all cohort members were nominally healthy, though unrecorded immune exposures were likely present. The donor tested CMV seronegative, placing the donor among the 300 to 400 seronegative members of the cohort. Each donor provided a peripheral blood sample, and peripheral blood mononuclear cells were used for TCR beta sequencing. The Qiagen DNeasy Blood Extraction Kit was used to extract genomic DNA from the blood cell samples. The data are from a study of cytomegalovirus exposure and HLA in healthy donors (dated by TCRdb to the late 2010s). Study-level background: According to an earlier analysis of 450 to 650 of the donors, roughly 180 million T cells yielded 90 million to 140 million unique TCR beta sequences and more than 250 Gb of sequence data. Alongside the repertoire data, information on donor age, sex, ethnicity and CMV serostatus was compiled. The study aimed to test whether cataloging public T cell receptors could reveal signatures of past pathogen exposure. In addition to the first cohort of 666 subjects, a separate validation cohort of 120 different subjects was used. The genetic ancestry cluster associated with self-reported Caucasian donors included about 84% of the 300 to 450 genotyped donors. Both class I and class II loci were covered by HLA typing, at four-digit resolution. A later analysis re-examined previously published TCR beta repertoires from several hundred donors and added high-resolution HLA genotyping to investigate patterns of TCR occurrence. Rather than using new phenotypic data, the later analysis identified candidate immune exposures from TCR beta sequences and from how often those sequences occurred across donors. The number of typed donors differed by locus: about 620-640 for A, B, C, DRB1 and DQB1; approximately 540 for DQA1; approximately 600 for DPA1; and approximately 450 for DPB1. To predict cytomegalovirus infection status, the study brought together high-throughput TCR immunosequencing, statistical association of individual TCRs with disease status, and machine learning. Genome-wide SNP genotypes for about 65% of the 666 donors were used in a later genetic analysis, which treated that subset as a discovery cohort. Among a few hundred genotyped donors of the cohort, an average of about 240,000 unique TCR beta nucleotide sequences were sequenced per donor, roughly 20% of them non-productive. Every discovery cohort repertoire had been produced on one sequencing platform. Approximately 330 gigabases of sequencing data and approximately 92 million unique TCR sequences made up an early release that covered fewer than 650 HLA-typed donors. Several DR-DQ haplotypes were handled as single units for association and clustering, since linkage in the cohort was strong. An earlier analysis of 587 of the donors used high-throughput TCR beta sequencing to judge whether each TCR beta V gene segment behaved as functional or pseudogenic. The study profiled the T cell repertoires of about 640 subjects by immunosequencing and related them to cytomegalovirus serostatus. Findings and caveats that apply to the study as a whole: CMV serostatus was the only immune exposure information available for the cohort. Strong co-occurrence of HLA alleles, especially DR and DQ, made assigning TCR associations to individual alleles difficult. In vitro tests confirmed that a few of the cytomegalovirus-associated TCR beta chains recognize cytomegalovirus antigens. A later analysis associated 16,951 TCR beta sequences with specific HLA alleles at a false discovery rate of 0.05. HLA typing was unavailable for some donors at each locus, so association tests used only the typed subset. The classifier was reported to diagnose cytomegalovirus status with high specificity and sensitivity in both the original and validation cohorts. Only TCR beta chains were sequenced in this cohort, and the absence of alpha or paired-chain data limited detectable features. Most CMV-associated TCR beta chains appeared to be HLA-restricted in a later analysis, and the HLA associations seemed to be driven largely by CMV exposure. A cluster of highly shared sequence variants was judged likely to represent a technical artifact of the sequencing pipeline. Compared with the approximately 670-donor mean, donors in an Asian-associated ancestry cluster had fewer N-insertions in productive TCRs, according to a later genetic analysis. Some IMGT-functional V segments, including TRBV6-2 and TRBV6-3, could not be told apart with the 87-base-pair reads, so those segments were excluded. According to a later analysis, parvovirus B19, influenza, CMV and Epstein-Barr virus appeared linked to several top co-occurrence clusters. In a later analysis, the rate of TCR association differed among HLA loci, with DRB1 alleles having the most associated TCRs and HLA-C alleles having the fewest. Correlated functional status among segregating V segments might reflect linkage disequilibrium, but an unknown experimental factor could not be ruled out. In the study, 164 TCR beta chains were listed as associated with cytomegalovirus. Compared with equally common non-associated chains, HLA-associated TCR beta chains in a later analysis were more clonally expanded and had lower generation probabilities. An association between a missense DCLRE1C variant and V-gene and J-gene trimming of TCR beta chains was found in a later genetic analysis and replicated in an independent cohort. A further reported finding was that TCR beta sequences accurately predicted the HLA-A and HLA-B alleles for most subjects in the first cohort. Sequencing depth was assumed to be roughly uniform across donors in the presence/absence analyses, though that assumption may not hold. The earlier analysis of 587 of the donors excluded over 15 rarely observed V segments, including chromosome 9 orphons, because counts were too low. An earlier analysis of 587 of the donors showed that most TCR beta V segments appeared in productive rearrangements either about 87% or about 30% of the time, which broadly matched IMGT annotations. The authors suggested that the approach could potentially be generalized to other disease states and immunological phenotypes. Across donors, most TCR sequences were observed very rarely, whereas some public TCRs were present in many individuals.

The V and J ends are trimmed by 7 bases and 4 bases, leaving 14 bases between them. From its cysteine to its phenylalanine, the CDR3 spans 14 amino acids. The kept DNA is CDR3 alone, 42 bases in frame from the first base. For CDR1 and CDR2, the germline V gene lists MNHEY and SVGAGI. The sequence derives from a woman aged 45-65 years in good health and CMV-seronegative. The sequenced material came from PBMCs. This chain joins TRBV6-5 to TRBJ1-5, and perhaps TRBD1 as D gene, on 5 matching bases. The nucleotide sequence reads as follows: TGTGCCAGCACCACCCGACGGGGGAATCAGCCCCAGCATTTT. It specifies CASTTRRGNQPQHF.